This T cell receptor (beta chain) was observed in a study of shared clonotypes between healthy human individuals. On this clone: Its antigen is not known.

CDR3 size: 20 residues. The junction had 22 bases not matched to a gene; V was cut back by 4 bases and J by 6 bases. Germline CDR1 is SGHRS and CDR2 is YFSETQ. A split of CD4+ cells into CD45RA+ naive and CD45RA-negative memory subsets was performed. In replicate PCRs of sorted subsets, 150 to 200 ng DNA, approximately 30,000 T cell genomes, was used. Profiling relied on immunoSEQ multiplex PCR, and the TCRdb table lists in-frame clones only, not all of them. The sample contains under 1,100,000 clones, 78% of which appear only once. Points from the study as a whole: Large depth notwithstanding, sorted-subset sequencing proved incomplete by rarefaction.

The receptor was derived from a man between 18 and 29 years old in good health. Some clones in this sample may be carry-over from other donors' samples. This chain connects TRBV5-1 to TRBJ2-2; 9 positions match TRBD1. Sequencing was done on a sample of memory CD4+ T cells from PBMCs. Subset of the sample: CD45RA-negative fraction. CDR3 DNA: TGCGCCAGCAGCCTTCGAGGCCCTACAGGGGGCGCGGGTAGGGCCGGGGAGCTGTTTTTT. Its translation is CASSLRGPTGGAGRAGELFF.